This T cell receptor (beta chain) stems from a study of cytomegalovirus exposure and HLA in healthy donors (dated by TCRdb to the late 2010s). About the study as a whole: According to a later analysis, the 120 validation repertoires were produced on the same platform as the 680 or so repertoires of the first cohort. The study aimed to test whether cataloging public T cell receptors could reveal signatures of past pathogen exposure. Along with the roughly 670-subject first cohort, a separate validation cohort of over a hundred different subjects was used. To predict cytomegalovirus infection status, the study brought together high-throughput TCR immunosequencing, statistical association of individual TCRs with disease status, and machine learning.

The library came from the immunoSEQ multiplex PCR assay. In the paper's pipeline: A statistical classification framework was developed to diagnose cytomegalovirus status using the catalog of TCR beta chain sequences. The clones in this table, taken by TCRdb from immuneACCESS, are in-frame only. Not every clone is retained; where verified, under half of the shortfall comes from an unresolved V gene, and the cause of the rest is unknown. For V, J and clone size, that table is used; D and trimming come from the DNA. This sample comprises roughly 310,000 clones, nearly 90% of them detected only once. The top ten clones comprise roughly 0.96% of the sample. Relative to germline, V is 1 base shorter and J is 6 bases shorter, with 9 bases between their ends. The germline V gene sets CDR1 to SGDLS and CDR2 to YYNGEE. The CDR3 runs 13 amino acids, cysteine and phenylalanine included. Only the CDR3 part of the read is kept: 39 bases, read in frame from the first base.

Here is what the overall study found, with its caveats: The classifier was reported to diagnose cytomegalovirus status with high specificity and sensitivity in both the original and validation cohorts. In vitro tests confirmed that a few of the cytomegalovirus-associated TCR beta chains recognize cytomegalovirus antigens. Most TCR sequences were observed very rarely across donors, whereas some public TCRs were present in many individuals. According to the authors, the approach could potentially be generalized to other disease states and immunological phenotypes. A later analysis had no HLA typing for the validation cohort, so co-occurrence there was scored across all 130 or so repertoires. The study gave a list of around 170 TCR beta chains associated with cytomegalovirus. Subsequent analysis determined that TCRs grouped into clusters in the first cohort also showed a tendency toward co-occurrence across the 120 or so validation repertoires, and roughly 95% of cluster scores exceeded 0.

Donors formed part of the validation cohort, which comprised over a hundred subjects and was distinct from the first cohort of under 800 subjects. Concerning this clone itself: Its cognate antigen has yet to be identified. No base quality information exists; no much larger clone differs at one position.

The source is a man in his thirties or forties in good health and CMV-seronegative. Sequencing used PBMCs. The rearrangement joined TRBV9 to TRBJ2-3; the D gene cannot be resolved reliably. The sequenced DNA: TGTGCCAGCAGCGTATTAACCGGGGATACGCAGTATTTT. The encoded protein is CASSVLTGDTQYF. The entire variable domain, with the stretches around the CDR3 drawn from the reference TRBV9 and TRBJ2-3 proteins, is DSGVTQTPKHLITATGQRVTLRCSPRSGDLSVYWYQQSLDQGLQFLIQYYNGEERAKGNILERFSAQQFPDLHSELNLSSLELGDSALYFCASSVLTGDTQYFGPGTRLTVL.